The 3 T cell receptor beta chains listed next were all sequenced from one sample in a study of CD8 T cells in Susac syndrome. With random hexamers, reverse transcription was performed on about 0.45 to 1 ug of RNA. TCRdb ran MiXCR on the immunoSEQ multiplex PCR reads and lists one entry per CDR3 protein. The table records approximately 150,000 distinct CDR3 sequences, roughly 94% of them present only once. Sequencing input: CD4+ T cells from PBMCs. The receptors stem from a human donor in good health.

The rearrangement links TRBV19 to TRBJ2-4, with D unclear. CDR3 length equals 14 residues. V was cut by 4 bases and J by 0 bases, with 7 bases left in between. CDR1 and CDR2 (germline): LNHDA, SQIVND (reference sequence). The CDR3 nucleotides are TGTGCCAGTAGTACTAAAGTAGCCAAAAACATTCAGTACTTC. As protein: CASSTKVAKNIQYF.

The chain combines TRBV18 with TRBJ2-7, with 7 bases matching TRBD1. The germline V gene encodes CDR1 KGHSH and CDR2 LQKENI. Trimming cost V 4 bases and J 7 bases; bases outside gene matches: 22. CDR3 length: 18 residues. CDR3 amino acids: CASSLTFPPGQPPWEQYF. CDR3 bases: TGTGCCAGCTCACTTACTTTCCCACCGGGACAGCCACCATGGGAGCAGTACTTC.

J is TRBJ1-2 and V is TRBV4-1; 7 bases are shared with TRBD1. V lost 0 bases, J lost 8 bases, and 12 bases stayed unmatched. Germline CDR1 reads MGHRA; CDR2 reads YSYEKL. The CDR3 covers 16 residues. The CDR3, as DNA: TGCGCCAGCAGCCAAGATGCGGGACAGACAATTTGGGGCTACACCTTC. It specifies CASSQDAGQTIWGYTF.